The present entry profiles one T cell receptor beta chain with its context. This sample was taken from a study of T cell changes during pregnancy in multiple sclerosis. Sequenced by immunoSEQ multiplex PCR; TCRdb stores in-frame clones only, minus some. The data hold around 26,000 clones, with roughly 86% observed a single time. The sequence was collected from a female donor in good health, enrolled as a control in a pregnancy study. The sequencing here drew on CD8+ T cells from peripheral blood mononuclear cells, taken in the first trimester of pregnancy.

The CDR3 region is CASSQALVNEQFF. DNA for the CDR3: TGCGCCAGCAGCCAAGCACTAGTTAATGAGCAGTTCTTC. The rearrangement links TRBV4-1 to TRBJ2-1; D perhaps matches TRBD2 (5 bases). Germline loops: CDR1 MGHRA, CDR2 YSYEKL. The CDR3 is 13 residues long. The V gene lost 1 base and the J gene lost 7 bases, with 8 bases spanning the gap.